This entry lists 21 T cell receptor beta chains sequenced from one sample in a study of T cells after yellow fever vaccination (dated by TCRdb to between 2018 and 2021). The treatment or condition label for this specimen denotes: live attenuated yellow fever vaccine strain. The library was made by 5' RACE. Reads for this sample came from an Illumina NovaSeq 6000. TCRdb took the public reads, trimmed them with fastp at Q25, ran MiXCR for clone calling and kept in-frame beta chains. Identical CDR3 proteins give one entry, which carries the most common genes and DNA. This sample has some 420,000 distinct CDR3 sequences in its table, and roughly a sixth of those were observed once. Together, the top ten hold about a sixth of the sample. The sequences come from PBMCs, collected before the yellow fever booster vaccination. The receptors come from a man between 18 and 35 years old who received the YFV17D yellow fever vaccine.

This clonotype was counted a few times. The CDR3 bases are TGTGCCAGCAGCGTCTCATCGACTAGCCTAGAGACCCAGTACTTC. It translates to CASSVSSTSLETQYF. The chain links TRBV9 to TRBJ2-5; 7 bases line up with TRBD2. V shed 2 bases, J shed 4 bases, and the junction held 8 bases outside the gene matches. The germline gives CDR1 SGDLS, CDR2 YYNGEE. This CDR3 has 15 residues. Supplemented by reference TRBV9 and TRBJ2-5, the full variable domain reads DSGVTQTPKHLITATGQRVTLRCSPRSGDLSVYWYQQSLDQGLQFLIQYYNGEERAKGNILERFSAQQFPDLHSELNLSSLELGDSALYFCASSVSSTSLETQYFGPGTRLLVL.

This clonotype occurred a few times. This chain connects TRBV12-3 or TRBV12-4 to TRBJ2-7; TRBD2 matches 10 bases. CDR3 length: 13 residues. Trimming took 6 bases from V and 5 from J; bases not matched to a gene: 4. CDR3 DNA sequence: TGTGCCAGCAGAAGCGGGGGGGCCCACGAGCAGTACTTC. This sequence encodes CASRSGGAHEQYF.

This chain connects TRBV29-1 to TRBJ2-5; 9 positions match TRBD2. The CDR3 is 14 amino acids. CDR1 is SQVTM, CDR2 ANQGSEA, per germline. V lost 8 bases to trimming and J lost 5 bases; unmatched junction nucleotides: 12. The chain's CDR3 is CSFLGGLAGETQYF. Written as DNA, the CDR3 is TGCAGCTTCCTCGGGGGACTAGCCGGCGAGACCCAGTACTTC.

This clonotype has a handful of counts. V gene TRBV5-5 combines with J gene TRBJ2-3, with 7 bases matching TRBD1. The V gene end was trimmed by 4 bases and the J gene end by 0 bases; junction bases not matched to a gene: 8. Per the germline V gene, CDR1 is SGHKS and CDR2 is YYEKEE (reference sequence). The CDR3 has 16 residues. CDR3 coding DNA: TGTGCCAGCAGCCGGCAGTCAGGGGGAAGCACAGATACGCAGTATTTT. It codes for CASSRQSGGSTDTQYF.

The chain links TRBV7-2 to TRBJ2-1; no clear D. V was pared by 5 bases and J by 2 bases, with 16 bases between. Germline V gene lookup returns CDR1 SGHTA and CDR2 FQGNSA. The CDR3 extends over 16 amino acids. In DNA, the CDR3 is TGTGCCAGCAGCCCCCGGACGGTGCACGCCTACAATGAGCAGTTCTTC. Encoded protein: CASSPRTVHAYNEQFF.

This clonotype has a handful of counts. V and J are TRBV6-6 and TRBJ1-5; 10 bases line up with TRBD1. The CDR3 length is 15 residues. The V gene's germline CDR1 is MNHNY and CDR2 SVGAGI (reference sequence). J gave up 4 bases and V 6 bases, and 6 bases lay outside the gene matches. The CDR3 DNA reads as TGTGCCAGCAGCCAGACAGGGGGCTCGAATCAGCCCCAGCATTTT. This translates into CASSQTGGSNQPQHF.

In this sample, this clonotype turned up a few times. J is TRBJ1-2 and V is TRBV6-5; no reliable D call. The V end lost 2 bases, the J end lost 8 bases, and 12 bases lay between the germline ends. CDR1 is MNHEY and CDR2 is SVGAGI in the germline V gene. There are 13 residues in the CDR3. Here the CDR3 DNA reads TGTGCCAGCAGTTACACCAAAGTAGAGGGCTACACCTTC. It encodes CASSYTKVEGYTF.

The rearrangement joins TRBV20-1 to TRBJ2-7, with a possible D match to TRBD1 (5 bases). Germline V gene data show CDR1 as DFQATT and CDR2 as SNEGSKA (reference sequence). V lost 3 bases, J lost 6 bases, and 15 bases lay in between. The CDR3 contains 13 residues. The CDR3 loop is CSARRQGTGEQYF. The CDR3 nucleotides read TGCAGTGCTAGGCGGCAGGGAACAGGCGAGCAGTACTTC.

The chain combines TRBV6-2 or TRBV6-3 with TRBJ1-2; D is perhaps TRBD1 (6 bases). The CDR3 covers 12 residues. Deletions cut 6 bases from V and 4 bases from J, with 9 bases between. CDR1 and CDR2 (germline): MNHEY, SVGEGT. The CDR3 reads CASRTDSYGYTF. As DNA, the CDR3 is TGTGCCAGCAGAACGGACAGCTATGGCTACACCTTC.

The chain couples TRBV29-1 to TRBJ1-5, with D uncertain. The germline V and J ends were trimmed by 7 bases and 2 bases, with 18 bases remaining between them. There are 15 residues in the CDR3. Germline lookup yields CDR1 SQVTM and CDR2 ANQGSEA. The CDR3 coding sequence is TGCAGCGCTCTCCCCGGGGATAAGTGCAATCAGCCCCAGCATTTT. Translation: CSALPGDKCNQPQHF.

The chain has TRBV20-1 and TRBJ2-1, with 13 bases that match TRBD2. With V trimmed by 2 bases and J by 2 bases, 6 bases remained unmatched. Germline values: CDR1 DFQATT, CDR2 SNEGSKA (reference sequence). CDR3 length: 17 amino acids. DNA for the CDR3: TGCAGTGCTAGACCGCTACTAGCGGGGGGGCCCTACAATGAGCAGTTCTTC. The encoded protein is CSARPLLAGGPYNEQFF.

This chain connects TRBV7-6 to TRBJ2-5; TRBD2 agrees at 7 bases. Germline CDR1 SGHVS, CDR2 FNYEAQ. The trim removed 6 bases at V and 8 bases at J, leaving 6 bases unmatched. The CDR3 runs to 12 residues. The CDR3 region is CASRAGNPTQYF. The CDR3 bases are TGTGCCAGCAGAGCGGGAAATCCTACCCAGTACTTC.

The V gene is TRBV4-2, the J gene TRBJ1-4, with D perhaps matching TRBD1 (5 bases). V lost 1 base and J lost 0, with 9 bases in between. The CDR3 covers 16 residues. Germline-derived CDR1 and CDR2 are LGHNA and YNFKEQ. The chain's CDR3 is CASSQVQGATNEKLFF. As DNA, the CDR3 is TGTGCCAGCAGCCAAGTCCAGGGTGCAACTAATGAAAAACTGTTTTTT.

This clonotype was seen more than once but under ten times. The chain links TRBV2 to TRBJ2-2, with D maybe TRBD2 (6 bases). Germline values: CDR1 SNHLY, CDR2 FYNNEI. V was shortened by 1 base and J by 1 base, with 10 bases between the two germline ends. The CDR3 loop spans 16 amino acids. CDR3 residues: CASSEVSAGNTGELFF. Written as DNA, the CDR3 is TGTGCCAGCAGTGAAGTTTCAGCGGGGAACACCGGGGAGCTGTTTTTT.

This chain connects TRBV12-3 or TRBV12-4 to TRBJ2-5, with D perhaps matching TRBD2 (5 bases). V lost 5 bases and J lost 1, with 20 bases in between. CDR3 length: 17 residues. The CDR3 protein is CASSNGLLEWGQETQYF. Written as DNA, the CDR3 is TGTGCCAGCAGTAACGGACTGCTAGAGTGGGGCCAAGAGACCCAGTACTTC.

The chain recombines TRBV7-9 with TRBJ1-6; D is ambiguous. Trimming shortened V by 8 bases and J by 6 bases, and 5 bases separated the two germline ends. Germline CDR1 reads SEHNR; CDR2 reads FQNEAQ (reference sequence). This CDR3 has 11 amino acids. CDR3 in DNA: TGTGCCAGCCACGGTAATTCACCCCTCCACTTT. Residues: CASHGNSPLHF.

This clonotype turned up a few times. This chain connects TRBV6-6 to TRBJ1-5; D gene ambiguous. V shed 2 bases and J shed 3 bases, with 8 bases lying between them. The CDR3 has 14 residues. Germline V lookup: CDR1 MNHNY, CDR2 SVGAGI (reference sequence). CDR3 bases: TGTGCCAGCAGTTACCGGGGTTTCAATCAGCCCCAGCATTTT. It translates to CASSYRGFNQPQHF.

The chain employs TRBV28 and TRBJ1-1; weak D call: TRBD1 (5 bases). V was trimmed by 7 bases and J by 1 base, leaving 25 bases between them. This CDR3 region has 18 residues. CDR1 and CDR2 (germline): MDHEN, SYDVKM. The CDR3 loop is CASTALRVSGTGNTEAFF. CDR3 nucleotides: TGTGCCAGCACCGCTCTTAGGGTCTCCGGGACGGGGAACACTGAAGCTTTCTTT.

The V and J genes are TRBV7-9 and TRBJ2-3; D might be TRBD2 (6 bases). With 5 bases removed from V and 5 bases from J, the gap between germline ends came to 17 bases. The CDR3 runs to 15 residues. CDR1 SEHNR and CDR2 FQNEAQ come from the germline V gene (reference sequence). The CDR3 DNA sequence: TGTGCCAGCAGCCAAGCCCTAGCGCAGGTAGATACGCAGTATTTT. It codes for CASSQALAQVDTQYF.

V and J are TRBV5-6 and TRBJ1-4, with D possibly being TRBD1 (5 bases). Trimming removed 4 bases from V and 7 bases from J, with 14 bases in between. Per the germline V gene, CDR1 is SGHDT and CDR2 is YYEEEE. The CDR3 consists of 14 residues. CDR3 loop: CASSRDRHSEKLFF. CDR3 nucleotides: TGTGCCAGCAGCAGGGACCGACATTCTGAAAAACTGTTTTTT. The full variable domain, rest sourced from reference TRBV5-6 and TRBJ1-4, is DAGVTQSPTHLIKTRGQQVTLRCSPKSGHDTVSWYQQALGQGPQFIFQYYEEEERQRGNFPDRFSGHQFPNYSSELNVNALLLGDSALYLCASSRDRHSEKLFFGSGTQLSVL.

This clonotype was seen only a few times. The rearrangement joins TRBV7-3 to TRBJ2-6; the match to TRBD2 covers 7 bases. The germline V gene has CDR1 SGHTA and CDR2 FQGTGA. V gave up 0 bases and J gave up 0 bases; unmatched junction bases: 5. This CDR3 is 18 amino acids long. CDR3 loop: CASSLTSGEGSGANVLTF. The CDR3 DNA reads TGTGCCAGCAGCTTAACCTCCGGGGAGGGCTCTGGGGCCAACGTCCTGACTTTC.